The 19 T cell receptor beta chains given below trace back to one sample, sequenced in a study of T cell responses to AZD1222 COVID-19 vaccine. Measured with immunoSEQ multiplex PCR; TCRdb has only the in-frame clones, and not every one. The data show 80,000 to 100,000 clones, 70% to 90% seen once. The sample was peripheral blood, taken 28 days after the second AZD1222 dose. Receptors originate from an adult who received the AZD1222 COVID-19 vaccine.

This chain uses TRBV9 with TRBJ2-2; D may be TRBD2 (6 bases). The CDR3 is 15 residues long. V shed 3 bases and J shed 4 bases, with 13 bases lying between them. CDR1 and CDR2 from the germline V gene are SGDLS and YYNGEE. The CDR3 sequence is CASSARDSPTGELFF. CDR3 coding DNA: TGTGCCAGCAGCGCTCGGGACTCCCCCACCGGGGAGCTGTTTTTT.

The chain uses TRBV24-1 and TRBJ2-7, with D perhaps TRBD1 (5 bases). The CDR3 sequence is 14 residues long. From germline, CDR1 is KGHDR and CDR2 SFDVKD. The ends were cut back, 12 bases at V and 0 bases at J, with 17 bases in the middle. CDR3 protein: CAPLRGRSSYEQYF. The CDR3 DNA follows: TGTGCCCCTCTAAGGGGTAGGAGCTCCTACGAGCAGTACTTC.

The chain links TRBV14 to TRBJ2-5, with D maybe TRBD1 (5 bases). Trimming took 6 bases from V and 5 from J, leaving 22 bases between them. CDR1 is SGHDN, CDR2 FVKESK, per germline. The CDR3 covers 16 residues. This CDR3 reads CASRTRWGMSPETQYF. The CDR3 DNA reads as TGTGCCAGCAGAACCCGTTGGGGCATGTCGCCGGAGACCCAGTACTTC.

As for this clone: At one end, the junction sequence differs from germline, possibly due to a read error. The rearrangement joins TRBV6-2 or TRBV6-3 to TRBJ1-4, with D unresolved. CDR1 is MNHEY, CDR2 SVGEGT, per germline. CDR3 length: 13 residues. CDR3 amino acids: CASSHGPPGVSIF. The CDR3, as DNA: TGTGCCAGCAGCCACGGGCCCCCTGGAGTTTCGATTTTT.

The CDR3 DNA follows: TGTGCCAGCAGCTGGGGACAGGGTGACACTGAAGCTTTCTTT. Amino acid sequence: CASSWGQGDTEAFF. V gene TRBV5-4 combines with J gene TRBJ1-1; 9 nucleotides agree with TRBD1. The CDR3 covers 14 residues. The V segment lost 3 bases and the J segment 3 bases; nucleotides outside the gene matches: 3. CDR1 is SGHNT, CDR2 YYREEE, per germline (reference sequence).

This chain joins TRBV15 and TRBJ2-1; TRBD2 agrees at 14 bases. V gave up 6 bases and J gave up 7 bases; unmatched junction bases: 8. The CDR3 runs to 16 residues. Germline V gene data show CDR1 as LNHNV and CDR2 as YYDKDF (reference sequence). CDR3 region: CATRKGLAGGVNEQFF. CDR3 nucleotide sequence: TGTGCCACCAGAAAAGGACTAGCGGGGGGAGTAAATGAGCAGTTCTTC.

J is TRBJ1-2 and V is TRBV20-1, with D possibly TRBD1 on 6 matching bases. CDR1 is DFQATT, CDR2 SNEGSKA, per germline (reference sequence). Trimming took 6 bases from V and 6 from J, leaving 11 bases between them. This CDR3 spans 11 amino acids. The CDR3 loop reads CSAPRGDGYTF. DNA for the CDR3: TGCAGTGCACCTAGGGGGGATGGCTACACCTTC.

The chain employs TRBV19 and TRBJ1-4; perhaps TRBD1 as D (5 bases). V gave up 8 bases and J gave up 8 bases, with 18 bases separating them. Germline CDR1 reads LNHDA; CDR2 reads SQIVND (reference sequence). The CDR3 has 14 amino acids. For the CDR3, the DNA is TGTGCCAGTCAACTAGACAGCACGGTGGAAAAACTGTTTTTT. The encoded protein is CASQLDSTVEKLFF.

The chain is built from TRBV29-1 and TRBJ2-7; D is ambiguous. The V gene lost 4 bases and the J gene lost 0 bases, with 7 bases spanning the gap. Per the germline V gene, CDR1 is SQVTM and CDR2 is ANQGSEA. There are 12 residues in the CDR3. The CDR3 here is CSVVGNSYEQYF. In nucleotides, the CDR3 is TGCAGCGTTGTGGGCAACTCCTACGAGCAGTACTTC.

V usage is TRBV6-6 and J usage is TRBJ1-4; D is perhaps TRBD1 (5 bases). The CDR3 length is 16 residues. Germline assignment: CDR1 MNHNY and CDR2 SVGAGI (reference sequence). Trimming took off 8 bases at V and 5 bases at J, with 21 bases between the two ends. CDR3 coding DNA: TGTGCCAGCGGAGAGACAGTTTATTACCCGAATGAAAAACTGTTTTTT. It translates to CASGETVYYPNEKLFF.

CDR3 nucleotides: TGTGCCAGTAGTATAGATGCGCCGCCCTTGAACGAGCAGTACTTC. Its translation: CASSIDAPPLNEQYF. The chain uses TRBV19 and TRBJ2-7; D remains ambiguous. Trimming removed 0 bases from V and 5 bases from J, with 14 bases in between. CDR3 length: 15 amino acids. CDR1 is LNHDA and CDR2 is SQIVND in the germline V gene (reference sequence). Looking up the rest from reference TRBV19 and TRBJ2-7 gives the full variable domain: DGGITQSPKYLFRKEGQNVTLSCEQNLNHDAMYWYRQDPGQGLRLIYYSQIVNDFQKGDIAEGYSVSREKKESFPLTVTSAQKNPTAFYLCASSIDAPPLNEQYFGPGTRLTVT.

This clone was counted only a few times. The chain links TRBV5-1 to TRBJ1-3; no reliable D call. V was clipped by 2 bases and J by 6 bases, with 15 bases between them. Looked up from germline, CDR1 is SGHRS and CDR2 is YFSETQ. This CDR3 spans 15 amino acids. CDR3 sequence (DNA): TGCGCCAGCAGCTTAGGTGCAGGACCCGAAAACACCATATATTTT. This gives the protein CASSLGAGPENTIYF.

V is TRBV7-2 and J is TRBJ2-7, with D maybe TRBD1 (5 bases). V was cut by 4 bases and J by 4 bases, with 14 bases left in between. The CDR3 extends over 14 amino acids. Germline V gene lookup returns CDR1 SGHTA and CDR2 FQGNSA. The CDR3 loop is CASSSGLGFYEQYF. CDR3 DNA sequence: TGTGCCAGCAGCTCAGGGCTGGGGTTTTACGAGCAGTACTTC.

The J gene is TRBJ1-3, the V gene TRBV7-2, with 7 bases aligning to TRBD1. V trimming: 5 bases; J trimming: 4 bases; junction bases outside the gene matches: 2. Germline CDR1 is SGHTA and CDR2 is FQGNSA. This CDR3 has 13 residues. Written as DNA, the CDR3 is TGTGCCAGCAGCACGGACAGGGGAAACACCATATATTTT. Amino acids: CASSTDRGNTIYF.

V is TRBV7-3 and J is TRBJ1-1; D may be TRBD1 (5 bases). Germline-derived CDR1 and CDR2 are SGHTA and FQGTGA. The CDR3 extends over 13 amino acids. V lost 5 bases, J lost 1 base, and 8 bases lay in between. CDR3 nucleotides: TGTGCCAGCAGCCAACAGGAGAACACTGAAGCTTTCTTT. Protein: CASSQQENTEAFF. Filled out from reference TRBV7-3 and TRBJ1-1, the complete variable domain reads GAGVSQTPSNKVTEKGKYVELRCDPISGHTALYWYRQSLGQGPEFLIYFQGTGAADDSGLPNDRFFAVRPEGSVSTLKIQRTERGDSAVYLCASSQQENTEAFFGQGTRLTVV.

The genes are TRBV10-3 and TRBJ2-3, with D tentatively TRBD1 (6 bases). In germline, CDR1 is ENHRY, CDR2 SYGVKD. The CDR3 covers 15 residues. Trimming took off 0 bases at V and 5 bases at J, with 12 bases between the two ends. The CDR3 nucleotides read TGTGCCATCAGTGAGTCGTGGGGGCTGGGAGATACGCAGTATTTT. It codes for CAISESWGLGDTQYF.

As concerns this clone: One junction end disagrees with the germline gene, perhaps due to a read error. The chain has TRBV6-6 and TRBJ1-2; D not resolved. This CDR3 comprises 11 residues. Per the germline V gene, CDR1 is MNHNY and CDR2 is SVGAGI (reference sequence). The CDR3 reads CASRTNFGYTF. CDR3 sequence (DNA): TGTGCCAGCAGAACGAACTTTGGCTACACCTTC.

This clone appeared once. The chain combines TRBV5-4 with TRBJ2-5, with 11 bases fitting TRBD2. The CDR3 sequence is 17 residues long. Germline lookup yields CDR1 SGHNT and CDR2 YYREEE (reference sequence). V lost 0 bases and J lost 0; bases outside the gene matches: 4. The CDR3 coding sequence is TGTGCCAGCAGCTTGGTAGTAGCGGGGGGGTACCAAGAGACCCAGTACTTC. Translation: CASSLVVAGGYQETQYF.

The rearrangement links TRBV10-3 to TRBJ1-6; 7 bases are shared with TRBD1. CDR1 and CDR2 from the germline V gene are ENHRY and SYGVKD. This CDR3 region has 18 residues. The V segment lost 3 bases and the J segment 0 bases; nucleotides outside the gene matches: 8. CDR3: CAISDSGQRSSYNSPLHF. The CDR3 bases are TGTGCCATCAGTGACTCGGGACAGAGAAGCTCCTATAATTCACCCCTCCACTTT.